The 19 T cell receptor beta chains below all came from one sample that was sequenced in a study of beta chain features in type 1 diabetes. Whole-study results and caveats: TCRB CDR3s from Type 1 diabetes patients were moderately but significantly shorter in all four CD4+ subsets.

What these receptors recognize is not known. What was sequenced were expressed TCRB transcripts, since all of the isolated RNA had been reverse transcribed. Assay used: immunoSEQ multiplex PCR; TCRdb lists only in-frame clones, some missing. Among around 260,000 clones listed, approximately 25% were seen once. Sequenced: naive CD4+ T cells from blood. These receptors came from a woman younger than 45 with type 1 diabetes.

This clone occurred a few times. The DNA of the CDR3 is TGTGCCAGCAGCTTAGCCCCTGGGCAGGGGGATGGCTACACCTTC. Translation gives CASSLAPGQGDGYTF. The rearrangement links TRBV7-9 to TRBJ1-2; 7 positions agree with TRBD1. The V and J ends lost 0 bases and 6 bases, in that order; junction bases with no gene match: 7. CDR1 and CDR2 (germline): SEHNR, FQNEAQ (reference sequence). This CDR3 spans 15 amino acids.

J is TRBJ1-2 and V is TRBV25-1, with TRBD1 matching 9 bases. This CDR3 is built from 13 residues. CDR1 and CDR2 from the germline V gene are MGHDK and SYGVNS. The ends lost 3 bases at V and 7 bases at J; junction bases unmatched: 3. DNA of the CDR3: TGTGCCAGCAGTGATGGGACAGGGTTTGGCTACACCTTC. This encodes CASSDGTGFGYTF.

A remark on this clone: In the same sample, other DNA sequences code for this CDR3. The chain couples TRBV4-1 to TRBJ2-6; the D gene is possibly TRBD1 (5 bases). The CDR3 length is 16 residues. The V end lost 2 bases, the J end lost 0 bases, and 8 bases lay between the germline ends. Germline loops: CDR1 MGHRA, CDR2 YSYEKL. CDR3 nucleotides: TGCGCCAGCAGCCAACCGACAGACTCTGGGGCCAACGTCCTGACTTTC. This encodes CASSQPTDSGANVLTF.

This clone was picked up a small number of times. The rearrangement joins TRBV7-9 to TRBJ2-3, with 7 positions matching TRBD1. The germline V gene has CDR1 SEHNR and CDR2 FQNEAQ (reference sequence). The V segment lost 6 bases and the J segment 0 bases; nucleotides outside the gene matches: 3. The CDR3 runs 14 residues. This CDR3 is CASRPGQSTDTQYF. The CDR3 DNA sequence: TGTGCCAGCAGGCCGGGACAGAGCACAGATACGCAGTATTTT.

The J gene is TRBJ2-1, the V gene TRBV18; 7 bases are shared with TRBD1. Germline lookup yields CDR1 KGHSH and CDR2 LQKENI. The CDR3 length is 13 residues. With 1 base clipped from V and 13 bases from J, the junction kept 7 bases outside the gene matches. The CDR3 coding sequence is TGTGCCAGCTCACCACGGGACAGCTCCTTTCAGTTCTTC. The encoded protein is CASSPRDSSFQFF.

This clone was detected a few times. The chain links TRBV4-1 to TRBJ2-7, with D maybe TRBD1 (6 bases). The germline V and J ends were trimmed by 6 bases and 0 bases, with 15 bases remaining between them. CDR3 length: 15 residues. Germline CDR1 and CDR2: MGHRA and YSYEKL. CDR3: CASSPSPGDSYEQYF. In nucleotides, the CDR3 is TGCGCCAGCAGTCCCTCCCCAGGGGACTCCTACGAGCAGTACTTC.

This chain links TRBV29-1 with TRBJ1-2, with TRBD1 matching over 9 bases. CDR1 is SQVTM and CDR2 is ANQGSEA in the germline V gene. Trimming removed 6 bases from V and 4 bases from J; junction bases left unmatched: 6. The CDR3 runs to 13 residues. The CDR3 sequence: CSVTQGASYGYTF. The CDR3 DNA reads as TGCAGCGTCACACAGGGGGCCAGCTATGGCTACACCTTC.

This clone has only a few counts. In DNA form, the CDR3 reads TGTGCCAGCAGCAAGCTCGGGACATTTGAGACCCAGTACTTC. This encodes CASSKLGTFETQYF. The chain recombines TRBV9 with TRBJ2-5, with a weak D call TRBD1 (6 bases). Germline V gives CDR1 SGDLS, CDR2 YYNGEE. The CDR3 loop spans 14 amino acids. Trimming removed 4 bases at V and 5 bases at J, with 15 bases between.

This clone was found a few times. The rearrangement uses TRBV29-1 and TRBJ2-7; 8 nucleotides match TRBD1. This CDR3 spans 15 amino acids. Trimming removed 7 bases from V and 0 bases from J; junction bases left unmatched: 11. Germline V gene data show CDR1 as SQVTM and CDR2 as ANQGSEA. DNA of the CDR3: TGCAGCGCAGGGGGCCGGGGCTCTATCTCCTACGAGCAGTACTTC. It yields the protein CSAGGRGSISYEQYF.

In this sample, this clone turned up a few times. The chain couples TRBV15 to TRBJ2-3; 7 nucleotides line up with TRBD2. The germline V gene has CDR1 LNHNV and CDR2 YYDKDF (reference sequence). The ends lost 6 bases at V and 0 bases at J; junction bases unmatched: 9. This CDR3 region has 16 residues. The CDR3 sequence: CATRIGLAESTDTQYF. DNA for the CDR3: TGTGCCACCAGGATTGGTCTAGCGGAAAGCACAGATACGCAGTATTTT.

This clone showed up just a few times. V is TRBV19 and J is TRBJ2-7, with 8 positions matching TRBD1. J was trimmed by 4 bases and V by 3 bases; bases with no gene match: 8. Germline-derived CDR1 and CDR2 are LNHDA and SQIVND (reference sequence). The CDR3 extends over 15 amino acids. DNA for the CDR3: TGTGCCAGTAGTATGACGGGACAGGCTTTTTACGAGCAGTACTTC. It translates to CASSMTGQAFYEQYF.

This clone was counted a few times. At the DNA level, this CDR3 is encoded by other sequences in the same sample as well. J is TRBJ2-5 and V is TRBV20-1; D ambiguous. The CDR3 is 10 residues long. Germline CDR1 DFQATT, CDR2 SNEGSKA (reference sequence). V lost 3 bases, J lost 5 bases, and 4 bases lay in between. CDR3 protein: CSARRETQYF. The CDR3 DNA reads TGCAGTGCTAGGAGGGAGACCCAGTACTTC.

The chain combines TRBV5-1 with TRBJ2-5, with D perhaps TRBD2 (5 bases). The germline V and J ends were trimmed by 4 bases and 2 bases, with 9 bases remaining between them. Looked up from germline, CDR1 is SGHRS and CDR2 is YFSETQ. The CDR3 consists of 13 residues. In DNA form, the CDR3 reads TGCGCCAGCAGCACAGCGGATCAAGAGACCCAGTACTTC. It specifies CASSTADQETQYF.

This clone was counted between two and nine times. The chain joins TRBV6-6 to TRBJ2-1; 7 bases agree with TRBD1. The CDR3 spans 14 residues. V gave up 2 bases and J gave up 5 bases; unmatched junction bases: 3. Germline CDR1 is MNHNY and CDR2 is SVGAGI (reference sequence). In nucleotides, the CDR3 is TGTGCCAGCAGTTACGGGACAGTCCACAATGAGCAGTTCTTC. Residues: CASSYGTVHNEQFF.

This clone was detected only a few times. The chain recombines TRBV10-3 with TRBJ2-7; 8 bases are a match to TRBD1. V dropped 0 bases and J dropped 7; count of bases not matched to a gene: 5. The V gene's germline CDR1 is ENHRY and CDR2 SYGVKD. The CDR3 runs 14 residues. CDR3: CAISESQGAREQYF. In DNA, the CDR3 is TGTGCCATCAGTGAGTCTCAGGGGGCGCGGGAGCAGTACTTC.

This clone was recorded a few times. This chain connects TRBV28 to TRBJ2-5; TRBD1 aligns across 9 bases. CDR1 MDHEN and CDR2 SYDVKM come from the germline V gene. The CDR3 covers 16 residues. V dropped 8 bases and J dropped 5; count of bases not matched to a gene: 15. The CDR3 sequence is CASSTLGGTGRETQYF. CDR3 nucleotides: TGTGCCAGCTCTACACTGGGGGGGACAGGGAGGGAGACCCAGTACTTC.

The chain combines TRBV5-1 with TRBJ2-1, with D possibly TRBD2 on 6 matching bases. This CDR3 has 15 amino acids. In germline, CDR1 is SGHRS, CDR2 YFSETQ. Trimming cost V 2 bases and J 5 bases, with 14 bases left between them. CDR3 nucleotides: TGCGCCAGCAGCTTCCGGGAGACCCGGGACAATGAGCAGTTCTTC. This encodes CASSFRETRDNEQFF.

This clone was detected only a few times. The chain links TRBV29-1 to TRBJ2-2, with 7 nucleotides matching TRBD1. The CDR3 consists of 14 residues. The V segment lost 7 bases and the J segment 1 base; nucleotides outside the gene matches: 6. CDR1 and CDR2 from the germline V gene are SQVTM and ANQGSEA. In DNA form, the CDR3 reads TGCAGCGCCGGGGACAGCCTGAACACCGGGGAGCTGTTTTTT. Translation gives CSAGDSLNTGELFF.

The J gene is TRBJ2-7, the V gene TRBV2; 9 nucleotides match TRBD1. CDR3 length equals 14 residues. Looked up from germline, CDR1 is SNHLY and CDR2 is FYNNEI. J lost 5 bases, V lost 7 bases, and 9 bases had no gene match. The CDR3 region is CASKRGQGPHEQYF. CDR3 bases: TGTGCCAGCAAGAGGGGACAGGGACCCCACGAGCAGTACTTC.